This TCR beta chain comes out of a study of CD8 T cells in Susac syndrome. The study, taken as a whole, reports: Individuals included in the TCR sequencing and HLA analysis were acknowledged by the study to be relatively few in number.

Concerning this clonotype: Antigen specificity is unknown.

Reverse transcription of about 0.45 to 1 ug RNA was performed with random hexamers. The authors amplified TCR beta CDR3 across 54 Vbeta and 13 Jbeta using immunoSEQ multiplex PCR. TCRdb analysed the immunoSEQ multiplex PCR reads with MiXCR anew, one entry per CDR3 protein. The sample includes under 150,000 distinct CDR3 sequences, 90% to 95% of them seen just once. This CDR3 is built from 14 residues. Deletions cut 7 bases from V and 7 bases from J, with 18 bases between. Germline assignment: CDR1 KGHDR and CDR2 SFDVKD. The sequenced material came from CD8+ T cells from PBMCs. The TCR comes from a human donor with multiple sclerosis. The rearrangement uses TRBV24-1 and TRBJ2-5; possible D gene TRBD2, 6 bases. The CDR3 coding sequence is TGTGCCACCAGCGAGGGACTCAATCCATGGACCCAGTACTTC. Translation gives CATSEGLNPWTQYF.